This TCR beta chain was recovered during a study of identical twins. Study-wide points: Excess sharing between twins was weaker in beta out-of-frame sequences.

With regard to this clonotype: The antigen is undetermined.

A universal primer site was added by template switching, and unique molecular identifiers were carried by the cDNA. TCRdb re-called the 5' RACE reads through MiXCR, storing one row per CDR3 protein. Of roughly 540,000 distinct CDR3 sequences listed, roughly a fifth were seen once; the top ten hold approximately 0.95%. The CDR3 has 14 amino acids. With 3 bases clipped from V and 6 bases from J, the junction kept 11 bases outside the gene matches. CDR1 and CDR2 from the germline V gene are SQVTM and ANQGSEA. These same data were also listed under a study on T cells expressing NK-cell markers. Turning to that study: Only alpha-beta TCR T cells were sorted in several experiments, using an anti-gamma-delta TCR antibody. The same clonotypes also predominated in the CD3+CD56-NKG2C+ fraction of a handful of donors.

Source material: CD4+ T cells sorted from blood. This TCR was recovered from a woman aged 18-29 years in good health. The rearrangement joins TRBV29-1 to TRBJ2-7, with 7 bases lining up with TRBD1. This chain's CDR3 is CSVEGPLTGREQYF. CDR3 DNA: TGCAGCGTTGAGGGCCCCTTGACAGGGCGCGAGCAGTACTTC.